The rows below give T cell receptor beta chains drawn from one sample of a study of blood T cells in healthy people across ages. Via MiXCR, TCRdb re-called the 5' RACE reads, giving one row per CDR3 protein. The table includes 1.5 million to 1.8 million distinct CDR3 sequences, roughly 43% detected once. The sequencing input was blood. Every receptor here comes from a woman under 30 in good health. Both conserved end residues are part of each CDR3. A D gene is named only where the DNA matches it firmly. Size is stated for part of the rows, as once, few or many counts, or as a class when the clone is expanded.

v_gene: TRBV24-1
d_gene: .
j_gene: TRBJ2-5
abundance: once
CDR3aa: CATSDGGPRDSRLNEQYF
CDR3nt: TGTGCCACCAGTGACGGGGGGCCAAGGGATTCACGGCTAAATGAGCAGTACTTC

v_gene: TRBV21-1
d_gene: .
j_gene: TRBJ2-5
abundance: few
CDR3aa: CASSVRTSGEQETQYF
CDR3nt: TGTGCCAGCAGCGTCCGGACTAGCGGGGAGCAAGAGACCCAGTACTTC

v_gene: TRBV12-3/TRBV12-4
d_gene: .
j_gene: TRBJ2-1
abundance: .
CDR3aa: CASHSNTGNEQFF
CDR3nt: TGTGCCAGCCATAGCAATACGGGCAATGAGCAGTTCTTC

v_gene: TRBV7-9
d_gene: .
j_gene: TRBJ1-1
abundance: few
CDR3aa: CASSLVVANTEAFF
CDR3nt: TGTGCCAGCAGCTTAGTCGTGGCGAACACTGAAGCTTTCTTT

v_gene: TRBV4-1
d_gene: .
j_gene: TRBJ1-1
abundance: .
CDR3aa: CASSQGAIYSREAFF
CDR3nt: TGCGCCAGCAGCCAGGGGGCCATTTATAGCCGGGAAGCTTTCTTT

v_gene: TRBV4-1
d_gene: TRBD1
j_gene: TRBJ2-7
abundance: .
CDR3aa: CASSPTGIIYEQYF
CDR3nt: TGCGCCAGCAGCCCGACAGGGATCATTTACGAGCAGTACTTC

v_gene: TRBV3-1
d_gene: .
j_gene: TRBJ2-4
abundance: .
CDR3aa: CASSNRDTANIQYF
CDR3nt: TGTGCCAGCAGCAACCGGGACACAGCAAACATTCAGTACTTC

v_gene: TRBV12-3/TRBV12-4
d_gene: TRBD2
j_gene: TRBJ2-1
abundance: .
CDR3aa: CASSLSRGGWNEQFF
CDR3nt: TGTGCCAGCAGTTTATCCCGGGGGGGGTGGAATGAGCAGTTCTTC

v_gene: TRBV5-6
d_gene: TRBD2
j_gene: TRBJ2-7
abundance: .
CDR3aa: CASSLGPSGNSYEQYF
CDR3nt: TGTGCCAGCAGCCTGGGTCCTAGCGGGAATTCCTACGAGCAGTACTTC

v_gene: TRBV28
d_gene: .
j_gene: TRBJ1-1
abundance: few
CDR3aa: CASGLWGGRGVTEAFF
CDR3nt: TGTGCCAGCGGATTGTGGGGGGGGCGCGGGGTCACTGAAGCTTTCTTT

v_gene: TRBV7-2
d_gene: .
j_gene: TRBJ2-7
abundance: .
CDR3aa: CASTPASTGGHEQYF
CDR3nt: TGTGCCAGCACGCCTGCTAGCACCGGCGGGCATGAGCAGTACTTC

v_gene: TRBV10-2
d_gene: .
j_gene: TRBJ1-2
abundance: .
CDR3aa: CVSSEWTVSANYGYTF
CDR3nt: TGCGTCAGCAGTGAATGGACAGTGTCAGCTAACTATGGCTACACCTTC

v_gene: TRBV10-3
d_gene: .
j_gene: TRBJ2-1
abundance: .
CDR3aa: CAISEVRVLSNEQFF
CDR3nt: TGTGCCATCAGTGAGGTTAGGGTATTGAGTAATGAGCAGTTCTTC

v_gene: TRBV5-5
d_gene: .
j_gene: TRBJ2-6
abundance: .
CDR3aa: CASSTFWGANVLTF
CDR3nt: TGTGCCAGCAGCACCTTCTGGGGGGCCAACGTCCTGACTTTC

v_gene: TRBV20-1
d_gene: TRBD1
j_gene: TRBJ2-2
abundance: once
CDR3aa: CSASDRSNTGELFF
CDR3nt: TGCAGTGCGTCGGACAGGTCGAACACCGGGGAGCTGTTTTTT

v_gene: TRBV12-3/TRBV12-4
d_gene: TRBD2
j_gene: TRBJ2-1
abundance: .
CDR3aa: CASKSNWGGNEQFF
CDR3nt: TGTGCCAGCAAATCCAATTGGGGGGGAAATGAGCAGTTCTTC

v_gene: TRBV6-1
d_gene: TRBD2
j_gene: TRBJ2-1
abundance: few
CDR3aa: CASSGGGDHNEQFF
CDR3nt: TGTGCCAGCAGTGGCGGGGGGGACCACAATGAGCAGTTCTTC

v_gene: TRBV6-2/TRBV6-3
d_gene: TRBD2
j_gene: TRBJ2-7
abundance: .
CDR3aa: CASSEYSAVASGTPYEQYF
CDR3nt: TGTGCCAGCAGTGAGTACAGCGCTGTAGCTAGCGGGACGCCCTACGAGCAGTACTTC

v_gene: TRBV18
d_gene: TRBD2
j_gene: TRBJ2-3
abundance: few
CDR3aa: CASSPPLLAGVPTDTQYF
CDR3nt: TGTGCCAGCTCACCGCCTCTTTTGGCGGGGGTTCCCACAGATACGCAGTATTTT

v_gene: TRBV12-3/TRBV12-4
d_gene: .
j_gene: TRBJ2-7
abundance: few
CDR3aa: CASSLIFSYEQYF
CDR3nt: TGTGCCAGCAGTTTGATCTTTTCCTACGAGCAGTACTTC

v_gene: TRBV20-1
d_gene: .
j_gene: TRBJ2-7
abundance: few
CDR3aa: CSARVRTGTNEQYF
CDR3nt: TGCAGTGCTAGAGTTCGGACCGGAACAAACGAGCAGTACTTC

v_gene: TRBV7-6
d_gene: TRBD1
j_gene: TRBJ2-4
abundance: .
CDR3aa: CASSPSYRGSKNIQYF
CDR3nt: TGTGCCAGCAGCCCTAGTTACAGGGGAAGCAAAAACATTCAGTACTTC

v_gene: TRBV30
d_gene: .
j_gene: TRBJ1-1
abundance: few
CDR3aa: CAWSAVWGTEAFF
CDR3nt: TGTGCCTGGAGTGCGGTGTGGGGGACTGAAGCTTTCTTT

v_gene: TRBV10-3
d_gene: .
j_gene: TRBJ1-2
abundance: .
CDR3aa: CAISDLAPIVGYTF
CDR3nt: TGTGCCATCAGTGATTTGGCGCCAATCGTGGGCTACACCTTC

v_gene: TRBV12-3/TRBV12-4
d_gene: .
j_gene: TRBJ2-3
abundance: .
CDR3aa: CASSYSWGPDTQYF
CDR3nt: TGTGCCAGCAGTTATTCGTGGGGGCCAGATACGCAGTATTTT

v_gene: TRBV2
d_gene: .
j_gene: TRBJ2-5
abundance: .
CDR3aa: CASRNLQGNEQDF
CDR3nt: TGTGCCAGCAGGAACTTACAGGGCAATGAGCAGGACTTC

v_gene: TRBV4-2
d_gene: .
j_gene: TRBJ2-7
abundance: few
CDR3aa: CASSQHRGTEREQYF
CDR3nt: TGTGCCAGCAGCCAACATCGCGGGACTGAACGCGAGCAGTACTTC

v_gene: TRBV6-5
d_gene: .
j_gene: TRBJ1-1
abundance: .
CDR3aa: CASSRRQGGAGTEAFF
CDR3nt: TGTGCCAGCAGCCGCCGCCAAGGGGGGGCGGGTACTGAAGCTTTCTTT

v_gene: TRBV4-2
d_gene: .
j_gene: TRBJ2-4
abundance: few
CDR3aa: CASSQEMTRTWGAKNIQYF
CDR3nt: TGTGCCAGCAGCCAAGAGATGACGAGGACTTGGGGAGCCAAAAACATTCAGTACTTC

v_gene: TRBV20-1
d_gene: TRBD1
j_gene: TRBJ1-2
abundance: .
CDR3aa: CSVGRGRNLAYGYTF
CDR3nt: TGCAGTGTTGGCAGGGGGCGCAACCTGGCCTATGGCTACACCTTC

v_gene: TRBV2
d_gene: .
j_gene: TRBJ1-5
abundance: few
CDR3aa: CASAAVAGRSFSNQPQHF
CDR3nt: TGTGCCAGCGCCGCAGTGGCTGGGCGTTCTTTTAGCAATCAGCCCCAGCATTTT

v_gene: TRBV12-3/TRBV12-4
d_gene: TRBD1
j_gene: TRBJ2-3
abundance: few
CDR3aa: CASRDLGDREDTDTQYF
CDR3nt: TGTGCCAGCAGGGACTTGGGGGACAGGGAGGATACAGATACGCAGTATTTT

v_gene: TRBV18
d_gene: .
j_gene: TRBJ2-7
abundance: few
CDR3aa: CASSPDRWEQYF
CDR3nt: TGTGCCAGCTCACCAGATCGTTGGGAGCAGTACTTC

v_gene: TRBV7-4
d_gene: .
j_gene: TRBJ2-7
abundance: .
CDR3aa: CASSSRDNISYEQYF
CDR3nt: TGTGCCAGCAGCTCTCGGGACAATATCTCCTACGAGCAGTACTTC

v_gene: TRBV27
d_gene: TRBD2
j_gene: TRBJ2-5
abundance: few
CDR3aa: CASRPTTVSGSGQETQYF
CDR3nt: TGTGCCAGTCGCCCCACTACTGTGAGCGGGAGTGGACAAGAGACCCAGTACTTC

v_gene: TRBV15
d_gene: .
j_gene: TRBJ2-5
abundance: .
CDR3aa: CATSRLGTQQETQYF
CDR3nt: TGTGCCACCAGCAGACTAGGGACCCAACAAGAGACCCAGTACTTC

v_gene: TRBV12-3/TRBV12-4
d_gene: .
j_gene: TRBJ2-1
abundance: .
CDR3aa: CASRGGRPESEQFF
CDR3nt: TGTGCCAGCAGGGGTGGACGGCCGGAATCGGAGCAGTTCTTC

v_gene: TRBV7-3
d_gene: .
j_gene: TRBJ2-2
abundance: few
CDR3aa: CASSKVGAGANTGELFF
CDR3nt: TGTGCCAGCAGCAAGGTTGGGGCAGGGGCGAACACCGGGGAGCTGTTTTTT

v_gene: TRBV12-3/TRBV12-4
d_gene: TRBD1
j_gene: TRBJ2-5
abundance: many
CDR3aa: CASSFGQGVNNEQYF
CDR3nt: TGTGCCAGCAGTTTCGGGCAGGGGGTGAACAATGAGCAGTACTTC

v_gene: TRBV25-1
d_gene: .
j_gene: TRBJ2-7
abundance: .
CDR3aa: CASMEQHSYEQYF
CDR3nt: TGTGCCAGCATGGAACAGCACTCCTACGAGCAGTACTTC

v_gene: TRBV5-1
d_gene: .
j_gene: TRBJ2-3
abundance: few
CDR3aa: CASTSGQVTDTQYF
CDR3nt: TGCGCCAGCACAAGCGGGCAAGTCACAGATACGCAGTATTTT

v_gene: TRBV7-6
d_gene: TRBD1
j_gene: TRBJ1-6
abundance: .
CDR3aa: CARSPDRVLSPLHF
CDR3nt: TGTGCCCGCAGCCCAGACAGGGTCCTTTCACCCCTCCACTTT

v_gene: TRBV14
d_gene: TRBD2
j_gene: TRBJ2-7
abundance: .
CDR3aa: CASSRGLDSNPYEQYF
CDR3nt: TGTGCCAGCAGCCGGGGACTAGACTCTAACCCCTACGAGCAGTACTTC

v_gene: TRBV20-1
d_gene: .
j_gene: TRBJ1-6
abundance: .
CDR3aa: CSARDQGNAPLHF
CDR3nt: TGCAGTGCTAGAGATCAGGGTAATGCGCCCCTCCACTTT

v_gene: TRBV27
d_gene: TRBD1
j_gene: TRBJ1-2
abundance: many
CDR3aa: CASSLTTGGGYGYTF
CDR3nt: TGTGCCAGCAGTTTAACGACAGGGGGAGGCTATGGCTACACCTTC

v_gene: TRBV7-7
d_gene: TRBD2
j_gene: TRBJ2-5
abundance: .
CDR3aa: CASSLGGLAGEQETQYF
CDR3nt: TGTGCTAGCAGCTTAGGAGGACTAGCGGGAGAGCAAGAGACCCAGTACTTC

v_gene: TRBV18
d_gene: TRBD1
j_gene: TRBJ2-1
abundance: .
CDR3aa: CASSPSQGKNEQFF
CDR3nt: TGTGCCAGCTCACCCTCACAGGGGAAGAATGAGCAGTTCTTC

v_gene: TRBV7-9
d_gene: .
j_gene: TRBJ2-5
abundance: .
CDR3aa: CVSSSIIETQYF
CDR3nt: TGTGTCAGCAGCTCCATCATAGAGACCCAGTACTTC

v_gene: TRBV25-1
d_gene: .
j_gene: TRBJ2-5
abundance: .
CDR3aa: CASTRKLAEQYF
CDR3nt: TGTGCCAGCACTAGAAAGTTGGCTGAGCAGTACTTC

v_gene: TRBV7-2
d_gene: .
j_gene: TRBJ1-2
abundance: few
CDR3aa: CASSFSTGNYGYTF
CDR3nt: TGTGCCAGCAGCTTTTCGACAGGAAACTATGGCTACACCTTC

v_gene: TRBV3-1
d_gene: TRBD2
j_gene: TRBJ2-5
abundance: .
CDR3aa: CASSQEGLAGVGETQYF
CDR3nt: TGTGCCAGCAGCCAAGAGGGACTAGCGGGAGTAGGTGAGACCCAGTACTTC

v_gene: TRBV27
d_gene: .
j_gene: TRBJ2-6
abundance: .
CDR3aa: CASSLSVVNVLTF
CDR3nt: TGTGCCAGCAGTTTATCGGTGGTCAACGTCCTGACTTTC

v_gene: TRBV4-1
d_gene: .
j_gene: TRBJ1-2
abundance: .
CDR3aa: CASSPGYGHTF
CDR3nt: TGCGCCAGCAGCCCCGGCTATGGCCACACCTTC

v_gene: TRBV10-3
d_gene: TRBD1
j_gene: TRBJ1-2
abundance: .
CDR3aa: CAISGGGYGYTF
CDR3nt: TGTGCCATCTCAGGGGGAGGGTATGGCTACACCTTC